The 27 T cell receptor beta chains below were found in one sample sequenced in a study of blood T cells in healthy people across ages (dated by TCRdb to between 2015 and 2016). Receptors were amplified or captured by 5' RACE. The sequencer listed for this sample is Illumina HiSeq 2500. A second PCR of about 7 to 12 cycles was performed with a sample-barcoded 5' primer and a J-beta primer mix. The public reads were quality trimmed at Q25 with fastp and then assembled into clones with MiXCR by TCRdb, keeping productive beta chains. Every CDR3 protein is listed once, alongside the most common genes and DNA of its rows. The sample includes about 780,000 distinct CDR3 sequences, with around 50% observed a single time. The biggest ten clones account for roughly 20% of the sample. The sample taken for sequencing was blood. The source of these receptors is a man older than 75 in good health.

This chain links TRBV5-1 with TRBJ1-1; D is ambiguous. This CDR3 contains 14 residues. Trimming took 5 bases from V and 1 from J, leaving 12 bases between them. Germline V gene lookup returns CDR1 SGHRS and CDR2 YFSETQ. CDR3 in amino acids: CASSRQTTNTEAFF. The CDR3 bases are TGCGCCAGCAGTCGGCAGACCACGAACACTGAAGCTTTCTTT. The full variable domain, completed using reference TRBV5-1 and TRBJ1-1, is KAGVTQTPRYLIKTRGQQVTLSCSPISGHRSVSWYQQTPGQGLQFLFEYFSETQRNKGNFPGRFSGRQFSNSRSEMNVSTLELGDSALYLCASSRQTTNTEAFFGQGTRLTVV.

This clonotype showed up just a few times. The V and J genes are TRBV20-1 and TRBJ1-2; D not certain. CDR3 size: 11 residues. The ends were cut back, 4 bases at V and 8 bases at J, with 11 bases in the middle. Germline CDR1 is DFQATT and CDR2 is SNEGSKA (reference sequence). In DNA form, the CDR3 reads TGCAGTGCTATTTCGGAGGGCGGCTACACCTTC. It codes for CSAISEGGYTF.

This clonotype was observed a few times. This chain uses TRBV2 with TRBJ2-7; 15 bases map to TRBD2. There are 15 residues in the CDR3. Germline CDR1 is SNHLY and CDR2 is FYNNEI. Trimming at V came to 4 bases and at J to 6 bases, leaving 4 bases not matched to a gene. In DNA, the CDR3 is TGTGCCAGCAGTGGAAGGGGACTAGCGGGAGGCGAGCAGTACTTC. Its protein product is CASSGRGLAGGEQYF.

The chain uses TRBV20-1 and TRBJ2-5, with 12 bases matching TRBD1. The tail of the sequence fits TRBJ2-7 better, so the J call may be wrong. The CDR3 has 14 residues. Germline V gives CDR1 DFQATT, CDR2 SNEGSKA (reference sequence). CDR3 residues: CSARGDRGPYEQYF. The CDR3 DNA reads TGCAGTGCTAGAGGGGACAGGGGGCCCTACGAGCAGTACTTC.

This clonotype was picked up a small number of times. The V and J genes are TRBV19 and TRBJ2-1, with 7 bases identical to TRBD2. Losses at the gene ends were 6 bases for V and 4 bases for J; bases not matched to a gene: 3. CDR1 is LNHDA, CDR2 SQIVND, per germline (reference sequence). The CDR3 extends over 13 amino acids. This chain's CDR3 is CASRAGLYNEQFF. DNA of the CDR3: TGTGCCAGTAGAGCGGGACTGTACAATGAGCAGTTCTTC.

This clonotype was seen a handful of times. The V gene is TRBV12-3 or TRBV12-4, the J gene TRBJ2-1; perhaps D is TRBD1 or TRBD2 (5 bases each). V was cut by 7 bases and J by 11 bases, with 24 bases left in between. This CDR3 region has 15 residues. For the CDR3, the DNA is TGTGCCAGCACCACTCGGGACGGAGCGCCTTGGAAGCAGTTCTTC. It is translated as CASTTRDGAPWKQFF.

This clonotype was observed a few times. The V call is TRBV7-9, the J call TRBJ2-1, with D possibly being TRBD1 or TRBD2 (5 bases each). Germline V CDR1 and CDR2: SEHNR, FQNEAQ (reference sequence). V dropped 5 bases and J dropped 7 bases, with 18 bases sitting between them. The CDR3 is 15 residues long. The CDR3 sequence: CASSPVAGGSNEQFF. CDR3 nucleotide sequence: TGTGCCAGCAGCCCGGTCGCTGGGGGAAGTAATGAGCAGTTCTTC.

The chain combines TRBV7-2 with TRBJ2-1; D is perhaps TRBD2 (5 bases). V lost 0 bases to trimming and J lost 14 bases, with 11 bases between them. CDR1 is SGHTA and CDR2 is FQGNSA in the germline V gene. The CDR3 is 12 residues long. CDR3 sequence (DNA): TGTGCCAGCAGCTTAGCGCTGGGAGTGGAGTTCTTC. Residues: CASSLALGVEFF.

This clonotype was observed a few times. This chain joins TRBV7-7 and TRBJ2-5; D is ambiguous. Trimming cost V 0 bases and J 5 bases, with 10 bases left between them. CDR1 and CDR2 from the germline V gene are SSHAT and FNYEAQ (reference sequence). The CDR3 sequence is 14 residues long. As DNA, the CDR3 is TGTGCCAGCAGCTTAGCTTCGGCTGGGGAGACCCAGTACTTC. Amino acid sequence: CASSLASAGETQYF.

The CDR3 DNA reads as TGTGCCAGCAGTTTAATGGCGGGCAGAACCCCCTACGAGCAGTACTTC. Its protein product is CASSLMAGRTPYEQYF. V is TRBV27 and J is TRBJ2-7, with D tentatively TRBD2 (5 bases). V lost 2 bases and J lost 2, with 16 bases in between. CDR1 and CDR2 from the germline V gene are MNHEY and SMNVEV (reference sequence). The CDR3 runs to 16 residues.

The chain links TRBV29-1 to TRBJ2-5, with a possible D match to TRBD2 (6 bases). V was shortened by 7 bases and J by 1 base, with 7 bases between the two germline ends. The CDR3 length is 11 residues. Germline V gives CDR1 SQVTM, CDR2 ANQGSEA. The CDR3 protein is CSGRGQETQYF. The CDR3 DNA sequence: TGCAGCGGGAGGGGCCAAGAGACCCAGTACTTC.

The chain employs TRBV7-3 and TRBJ2-5, with D uncertain. Germline V gives CDR1 SGHTA, CDR2 FQGTGA. This CDR3 is built from 13 residues. Trimming cost V 4 bases and J 3 bases, with 9 bases left between them. The CDR3 bases are TGTGCCAGCAGCTCGGCTAGGGAAGAGACCCAGTACTTC. Protein sequence: CASSSAREETQYF.

The CDR3 here is CSASYEADEQYF. The DNA of the CDR3 is TGCAGTGCTAGTTACGAAGCCGACGAGCAGTACTTC. The chain links TRBV20-1 to TRBJ2-5; D not resolved. The J call may not be correct, given that the DNA end is closer to TRBJ2-7. The CDR3 has 12 residues. Germline V gene lookup returns CDR1 DFQATT and CDR2 SNEGSKA (reference sequence).

This clonotype has just one count. The gene calls are TRBV6-9 and TRBJ2-1, with TRBD2 matching over 16 bases. Losses at the gene ends were 3 bases for V and 3 bases for J; bases not matched to a gene: 8. There are 19 residues in the CDR3. Germline V gene lookup returns CDR1 MNHGY and CDR2 SVAAGI. The CDR3: CASSYPNGTSGRVYNEQFF. The CDR3 region has the DNA TGTGCCAGCAGTTACCCCAACGGGACTAGCGGGAGGGTCTACAATGAGCAGTTCTTC.

The chain has TRBV4-2 and TRBJ2-1; TRBD2 agrees at 9 bases. CDR1 and CDR2 from the germline V gene are LGHNA and YNFKEQ. This CDR3 is built from 19 residues. V trimming: 0 bases; J trimming: 0 bases; junction bases outside the gene matches: 9. The chain's CDR3 is CASSQDNLAGDFSYNEQFF. As DNA, the CDR3 is TGTGCCAGCAGCCAAGATAACTTAGCGGGAGACTTCTCCTACAATGAGCAGTTCTTC.

The V gene is TRBV28, the J gene TRBJ2-5; tentatively, D is TRBD1 or TRBD2 (6 bases each). The better agreement between TRBJ2-7 and the DNA end casts doubt on the J call. The CDR3 loop spans 13 amino acids. CDR1 MDHEN and CDR2 SYDVKM come from the germline V gene. The CDR3 is CASHREEGDEQYF. Written as DNA, the CDR3 is TGTGCCAGTCACAGGGAGGAGGGGGACGAGCAGTACTTC.

V gene TRBV20-1 combines with J gene TRBJ2-6; D remains ambiguous. Looked up from germline, CDR1 is DFQATT and CDR2 is SNEGSKA (reference sequence). With 3 bases removed from V and 0 bases from J, the gap between germline ends came to 9 bases. The CDR3 length is 15 residues. The CDR3 spells CSARKDYSGANVLTF. CDR3 bases: TGCAGTGCTAGGAAGGATTACTCTGGGGCCAACGTCCTGACTTTC.

The J gene is TRBJ2-1, the V gene TRBV10-3; D is unclear. Germline V gives CDR1 ENHRY, CDR2 SYGVKD. The CDR3 consists of 12 residues. The ends were cut back, 3 bases at V and 3 bases at J, with 3 bases in the middle. For the CDR3, the DNA is TGTGCCATCAGTGACAACTACAATGAGCAGTTCTTC. It encodes CAISDNYNEQFF.

This clonotype was found many times. The rearrangement uses TRBV5-6 and TRBJ2-1, with D possibly TRBD1 on 6 matching bases. The CDR3 loop spans 15 amino acids. Trimming removed 0 bases from V and 7 bases from J, with 14 bases in between. Germline CDR1 reads SGHDT; CDR2 reads YYEEEE. This CDR3 reads CASSLVQGSANEQFF. CDR3 sequence (DNA): TGTGCCAGCAGCTTGGTACAGGGTTCAGCGAATGAGCAGTTCTTC.

This clonotype was seen just once. The V and J genes are TRBV4-1 and TRBJ2-4; D may be TRBD1 or TRBD2 (6 bases each). The J call is uncertain, as TRBJ2-7 better fits the DNA end. CDR1 and CDR2 from the germline V gene are MGHRA and YSYEKL. The CDR3 covers 15 residues. CDR3: CASSQDWGRGYEQYF. The CDR3 coding sequence is TGCGCCAGCAGCCAAGATTGGGGGCGGGGCTACGAGCAGTACTTC.

In its sample, this clonotype was seen many times. The rearrangement joins TRBV20-1 to TRBJ1-2; TRBD1 agrees at 8 bases. From germline, CDR1 is DFQATT and CDR2 SNEGSKA (reference sequence). The CDR3 runs to 13 residues. After removal of 0 bases from V and 6 bases from J, the junction contained 3 bases not matched to a gene. CDR3 nucleotide sequence: TGCAGTGCTAGAGAGGGCAGGGGGCATGGCTACACCTTC. Its protein is CSAREGRGHGYTF.

The chain carries TRBV28 and TRBJ1-2; 7 bases are a match to TRBD1. The CDR3 is made up of 14 amino acids. Germline V gene lookup returns CDR1 MDHEN and CDR2 SYDVKM. The V segment lost 7 bases and the J segment 4 bases; nucleotides outside the gene matches: 9. The CDR3 coding sequence is TGTGCCAGCATACCGGGAGGGGGCGGCTATGGCTACACCTTC. Translating gives CASIPGGGGYGYTF.

The V call is TRBV20-1, the J call TRBJ2-5; 15 nucleotides agree with TRBD2. CDR3 length: 18 amino acids. Germline values: CDR1 DFQATT, CDR2 SNEGSKA (reference sequence). V lost 2 bases, J lost 1 base, and 8 bases stayed unmatched. The CDR3 DNA reads TGCAGTGCTAGATCAGGACTAGCGGGAGGGGGCCTCCAAGAGACCCAGTACTTC. It encodes CSARSGLAGGGLQETQYF.

The sample holds a few counts of this clonotype. The rearrangement joins TRBV20-1 to TRBJ2-7; TRBD2 might be the D (6 bases). Per the germline V gene, CDR1 is DFQATT and CDR2 is SNEGSKA (reference sequence). CDR3 length: 15 amino acids. With 4 bases removed from V and 0 bases from J, the gap between germline ends came to 16 bases. The CDR3 spells CSAIYPSASSYEQYF. As DNA, the CDR3 is TGCAGTGCTATCTACCCTAGCGCTTCCTCCTACGAGCAGTACTTC.

The chain carries TRBV4-2 and TRBJ2-1; no firm D call. Between the trimmed V and J ends, which lost 3 bases and 2 bases, there was a span of 8 bases. Germline V gene data show CDR1 as LGHNA and CDR2 as YNFKEQ. CDR3 size: 14 residues. CDR3 in DNA: TGTGCCAGCAGCCAGGGTCAGCCCTACAATGAGCAGTTCTTC. Residues: CASSQGQPYNEQFF.

The chain is built from TRBV20-1 and TRBJ2-1; 8 bases line up with TRBD2. Germline-derived CDR1 and CDR2 are DFQATT and SNEGSKA (reference sequence). The trim removed 4 bases at V and 7 bases at J, leaving 12 bases unmatched. The CDR3 length is 15 residues. The CDR3 bases are TGCAGTGCTAATGGAGCGGGAGTGCCCTCTAATGAGCAGTTCTTC. Translation: CSANGAGVPSNEQFF.

The chain is built from TRBV5-4 and TRBJ2-3; TRBD2 aligns across 10 bases. The CDR3 covers 15 residues. After removal of 6 bases from V and 6 bases from J, the junction contained 10 bases not matched to a gene. The germline V gene encodes CDR1 SGHNT and CDR2 YYREEE (reference sequence). The CDR3 reads CASIDRGLAEDTQYF. CDR3 in DNA: TGTGCCAGCATCGATCGTGGACTAGCGGAGGATACGCAGTATTTT.